The present entry profiles one T cell receptor (beta chain) with its context. Its cognate antigen is unknown. The data belong to a study of cytomegalovirus exposure and HLA in healthy donors. In the study overall: The early release's HLA-typed donors yielded 80 million to 95 million unique TCRs. Study-level findings and limits: In an earlier analysis, about 87% or about 30%: the productive usage of most TCR beta V segments. For presence/absence analyses, sequencing depth was assumed to be roughly uniform across donors.

The PCR had 60 Vbeta and 13 Jbeta primers. Data came from immunoSEQ multiplex PCR; TCRdb stores just in-frame clones and leaves some out. The table lists 150,000 or so clones, 70% to 85% of them singletons. Germline V gene data show CDR1 as SQVTM and CDR2 as ANQGSEA. This CDR3 has 19 residues. V and J are TRBV29-1 and TRBJ2-5; 7 bases match TRBD2. The J call is uncertain, as TRBJ2-7 better fits the DNA end. Sequencing was done on a sample of PBMCs. The TCR sequence derives from a man aged 50 to 59 in good health and CMV-seropositive. The CDR3: CSVIGGMVNRDGFKYEQYF. The CDR3 DNA reads TGCAGCGTCATCGGGGGGATGGTTAACCGGGACGGCTTTAAGTACGAGCAGTACTTC.